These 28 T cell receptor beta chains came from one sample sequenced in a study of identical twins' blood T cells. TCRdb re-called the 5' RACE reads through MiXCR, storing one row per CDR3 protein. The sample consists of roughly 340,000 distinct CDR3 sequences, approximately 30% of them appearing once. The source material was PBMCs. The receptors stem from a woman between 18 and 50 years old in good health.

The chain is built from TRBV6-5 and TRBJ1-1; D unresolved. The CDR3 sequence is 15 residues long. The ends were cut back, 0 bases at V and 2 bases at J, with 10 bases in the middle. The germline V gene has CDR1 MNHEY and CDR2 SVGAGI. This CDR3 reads CASSYSIAGNTEAFF. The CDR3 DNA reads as TGTGCCAGCAGTTACTCGATCGCCGGAAACACTGAAGCTTTCTTT.

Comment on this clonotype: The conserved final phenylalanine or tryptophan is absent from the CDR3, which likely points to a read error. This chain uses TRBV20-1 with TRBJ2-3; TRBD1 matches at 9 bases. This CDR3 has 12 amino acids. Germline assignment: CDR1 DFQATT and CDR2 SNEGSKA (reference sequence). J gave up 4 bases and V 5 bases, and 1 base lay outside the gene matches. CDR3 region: CSARDRADTQYC. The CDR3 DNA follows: TGCAGTGCTCGGGACAGGGCAGATACGCAGTATTGT.

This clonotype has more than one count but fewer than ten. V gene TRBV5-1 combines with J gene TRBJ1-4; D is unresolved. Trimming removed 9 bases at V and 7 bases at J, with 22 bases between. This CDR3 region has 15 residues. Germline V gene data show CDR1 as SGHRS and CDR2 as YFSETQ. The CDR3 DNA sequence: TGCGCCACCTGCCCGAGCAGCCCGGAGGGTGAAAAACTGTTTTTT. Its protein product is CATCPSSPEGEKLFF. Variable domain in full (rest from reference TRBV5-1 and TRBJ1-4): KAGVTQTPRYLIKTRGQQVTLSCSPISGHRSVSWYQQTPGQGLQFLFEYFSETQRNKGNFPGRFSGRQFSNSRSEMNVSTLELGDSALYLCATCPSSPEGEKLFFGSGTQLSVL.

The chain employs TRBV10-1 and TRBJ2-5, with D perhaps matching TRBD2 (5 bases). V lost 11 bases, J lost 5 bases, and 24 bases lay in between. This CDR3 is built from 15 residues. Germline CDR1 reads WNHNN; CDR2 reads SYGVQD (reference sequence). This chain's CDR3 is CAAYRQTRISETQYF. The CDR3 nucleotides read TGCGCCGCTTACCGCCAAACTAGAATCTCGGAGACCCAGTACTTC.

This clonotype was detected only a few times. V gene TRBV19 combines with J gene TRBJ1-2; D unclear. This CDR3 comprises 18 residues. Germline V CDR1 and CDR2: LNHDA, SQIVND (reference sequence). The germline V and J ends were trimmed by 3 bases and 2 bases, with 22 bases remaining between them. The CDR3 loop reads CASSIQPFWADGNYGYTF. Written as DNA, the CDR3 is TGTGCCAGTAGTATTCAGCCCTTCTGGGCTGATGGGAACTATGGCTACACCTTC.

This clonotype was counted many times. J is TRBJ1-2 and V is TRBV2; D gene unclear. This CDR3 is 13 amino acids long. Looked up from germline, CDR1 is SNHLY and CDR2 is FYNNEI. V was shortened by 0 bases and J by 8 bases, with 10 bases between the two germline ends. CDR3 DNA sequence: TGTGCCAGCAGTGAAGCGGGGTTGTTGGGCTACACCTTC. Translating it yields CASSEAGLLGYTF.

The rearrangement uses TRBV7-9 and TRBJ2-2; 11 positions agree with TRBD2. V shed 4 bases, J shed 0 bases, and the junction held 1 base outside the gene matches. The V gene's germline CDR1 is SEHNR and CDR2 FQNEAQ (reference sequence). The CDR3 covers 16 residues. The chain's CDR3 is CASSSLAGANTGELFF. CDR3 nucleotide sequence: TGTGCCAGCAGCTCACTAGCGGGGGCGAACACCGGGGAGCTGTTTTTT.

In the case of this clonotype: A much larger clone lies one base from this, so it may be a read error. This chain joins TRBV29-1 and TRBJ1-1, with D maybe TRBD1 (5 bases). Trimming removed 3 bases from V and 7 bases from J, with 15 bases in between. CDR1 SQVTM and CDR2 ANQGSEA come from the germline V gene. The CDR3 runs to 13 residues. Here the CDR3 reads CSVDQQGSFEAFF. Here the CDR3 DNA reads TGCAGCGTTGATCAGCAGGGTTCCTTTGAAGCTTTCTTT.

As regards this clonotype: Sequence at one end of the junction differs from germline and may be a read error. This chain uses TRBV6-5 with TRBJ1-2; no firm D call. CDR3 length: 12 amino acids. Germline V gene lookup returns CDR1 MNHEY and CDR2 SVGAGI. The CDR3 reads CASSYSGYDYIF. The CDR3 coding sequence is TGTGCCAGCAGTTACTCAGGCTATGACTACATCTTC.

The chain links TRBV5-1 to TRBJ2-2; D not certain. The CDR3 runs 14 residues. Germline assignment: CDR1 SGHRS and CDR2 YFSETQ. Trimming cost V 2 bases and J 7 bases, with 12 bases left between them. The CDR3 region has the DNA TGCGCCAGCAGCTTTACCGCCATCGGCGGGGAGCTGTTTTTT. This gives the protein CASSFTAIGGELFF.

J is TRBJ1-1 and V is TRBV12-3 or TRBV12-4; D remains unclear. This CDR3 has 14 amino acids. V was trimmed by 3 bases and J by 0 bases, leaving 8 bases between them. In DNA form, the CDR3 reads TGTGCCAGCAGTTTTAAGAGGATGAACACTGAAGCTTTCTTT. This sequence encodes CASSFKRMNTEAFF.

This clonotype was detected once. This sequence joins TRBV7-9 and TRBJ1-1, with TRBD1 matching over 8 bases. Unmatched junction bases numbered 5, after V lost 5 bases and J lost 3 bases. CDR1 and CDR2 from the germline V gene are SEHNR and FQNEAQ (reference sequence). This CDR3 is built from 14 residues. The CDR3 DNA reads TGTGCCAGCAGCGCGGCGGACAGGGACACTGAAGCTTTCTTT. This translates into CASSAADRDTEAFF.

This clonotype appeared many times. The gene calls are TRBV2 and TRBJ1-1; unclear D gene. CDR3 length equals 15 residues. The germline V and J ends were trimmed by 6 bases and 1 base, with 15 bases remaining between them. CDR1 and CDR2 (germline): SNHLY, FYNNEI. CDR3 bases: TGTGCCAGCAGCTCGAGGAGTTATAAGAACACTGAAGCTTTCTTT. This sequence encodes CASSSRSYKNTEAFF.

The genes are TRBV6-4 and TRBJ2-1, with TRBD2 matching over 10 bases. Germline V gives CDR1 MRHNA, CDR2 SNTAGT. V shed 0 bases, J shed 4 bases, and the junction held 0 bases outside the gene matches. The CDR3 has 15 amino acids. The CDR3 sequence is CASSDSSGRYNEQFF. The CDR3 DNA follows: TGTGCCAGCAGTGACTCTAGCGGGAGGTACAATGAGCAGTTCTTC.

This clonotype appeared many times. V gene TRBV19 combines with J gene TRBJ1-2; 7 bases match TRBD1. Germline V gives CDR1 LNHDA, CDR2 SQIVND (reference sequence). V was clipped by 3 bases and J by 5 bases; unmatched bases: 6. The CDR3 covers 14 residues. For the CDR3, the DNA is TGTGCCAGTAGTATCGCACAGGGGACATATGGCTACACCTTC. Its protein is CASSIAQGTYGYTF.

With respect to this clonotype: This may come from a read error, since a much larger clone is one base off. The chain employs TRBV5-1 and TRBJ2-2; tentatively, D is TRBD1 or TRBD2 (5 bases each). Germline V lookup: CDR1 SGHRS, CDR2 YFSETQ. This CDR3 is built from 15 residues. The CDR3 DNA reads TGCGCCAGCAGGTCCTACGGGGCGAACTCCGGGGAGCTGTTTTTT. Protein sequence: CASRSYGANSGELFF.

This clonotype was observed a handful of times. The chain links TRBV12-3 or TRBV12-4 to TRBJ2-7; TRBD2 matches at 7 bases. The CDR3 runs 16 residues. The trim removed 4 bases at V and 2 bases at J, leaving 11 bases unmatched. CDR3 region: CASSSLRVAGAYEQYF. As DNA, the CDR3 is TGTGCCAGCAGTTCTCTGAGGGTGGCGGGAGCCTACGAGCAGTACTTC.

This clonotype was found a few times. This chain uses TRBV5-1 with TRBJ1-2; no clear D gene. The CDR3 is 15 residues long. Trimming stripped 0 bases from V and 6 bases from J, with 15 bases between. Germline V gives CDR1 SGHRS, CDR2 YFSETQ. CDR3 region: CASSLEGGYGDGYTF. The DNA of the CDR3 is TGCGCCAGCAGCTTGGAAGGAGGATACGGAGATGGCTACACCTTC.

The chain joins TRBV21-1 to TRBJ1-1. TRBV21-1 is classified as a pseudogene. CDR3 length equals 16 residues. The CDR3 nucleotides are TGTGCCAGCAGCAAATTCAAAGGCAGGTTCTACACTGAAGCTTTCTTT. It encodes CASSKFKGRFYTEAFF.

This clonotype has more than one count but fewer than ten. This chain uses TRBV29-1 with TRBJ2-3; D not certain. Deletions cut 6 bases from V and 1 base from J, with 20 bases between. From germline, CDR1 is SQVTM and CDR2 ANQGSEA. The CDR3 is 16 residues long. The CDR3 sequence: CSVGAGPNIGTDTQYF. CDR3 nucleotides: TGCAGCGTAGGCGCCGGGCCCAATATCGGCACAGATACGCAGTATTTT.

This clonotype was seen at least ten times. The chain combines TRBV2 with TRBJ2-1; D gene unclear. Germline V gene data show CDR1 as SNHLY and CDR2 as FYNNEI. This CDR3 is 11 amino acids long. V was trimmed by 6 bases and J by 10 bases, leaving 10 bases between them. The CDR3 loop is CASRDQGEQFF. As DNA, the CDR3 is TGTGCCAGCAGGGATCAAGGGGAGCAGTTCTTC.

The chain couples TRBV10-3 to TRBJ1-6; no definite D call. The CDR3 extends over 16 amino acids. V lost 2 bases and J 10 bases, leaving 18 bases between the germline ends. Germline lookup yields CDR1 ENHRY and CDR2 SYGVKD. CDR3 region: CAISENRGMGGSPLHF. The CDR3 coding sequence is TGTGCCATCAGTGAGAACCGGGGAATGGGCGGATCACCCCTCCACTTT.

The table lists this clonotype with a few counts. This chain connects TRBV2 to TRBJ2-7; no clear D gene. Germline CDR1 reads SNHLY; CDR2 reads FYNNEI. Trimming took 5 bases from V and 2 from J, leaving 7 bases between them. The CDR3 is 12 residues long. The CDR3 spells CASSRDPYEQYF. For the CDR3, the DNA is TGTGCCAGCAGTAGAGACCCCTACGAGCAGTACTTC.

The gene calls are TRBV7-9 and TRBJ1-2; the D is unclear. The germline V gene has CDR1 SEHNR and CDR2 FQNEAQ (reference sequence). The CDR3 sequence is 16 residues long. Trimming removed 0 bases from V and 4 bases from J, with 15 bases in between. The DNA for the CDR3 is TGTGCCAGCAGCTTAGCGCAAACGGATTTTGTCTATGGCTACACCTTC. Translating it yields CASSLAQTDFVYGYTF.

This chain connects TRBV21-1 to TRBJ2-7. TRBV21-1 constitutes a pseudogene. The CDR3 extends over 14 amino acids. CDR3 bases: TGTGCCAGCAGCAAAGAAACGGCGACCTACGGGCAGTACTTC. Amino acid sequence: CASSKETATYGQYF.

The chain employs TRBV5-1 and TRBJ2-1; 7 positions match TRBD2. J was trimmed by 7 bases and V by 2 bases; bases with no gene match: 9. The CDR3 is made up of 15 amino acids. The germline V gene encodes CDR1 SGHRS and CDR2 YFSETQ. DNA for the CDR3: TGCGCCAGCAGCTTTTGGGACTACCCGCGGAATGAGCAGTTCTTC. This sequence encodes CASSFWDYPRNEQFF.

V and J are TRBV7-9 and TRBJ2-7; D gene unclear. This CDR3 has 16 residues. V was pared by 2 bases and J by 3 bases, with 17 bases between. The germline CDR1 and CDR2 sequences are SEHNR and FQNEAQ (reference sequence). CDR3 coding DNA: TGTGCCAGCAGCTTATATAACGGGTCCTTGTTCTACGAGCAGTACTTC. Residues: CASSLYNGSLFYEQYF.

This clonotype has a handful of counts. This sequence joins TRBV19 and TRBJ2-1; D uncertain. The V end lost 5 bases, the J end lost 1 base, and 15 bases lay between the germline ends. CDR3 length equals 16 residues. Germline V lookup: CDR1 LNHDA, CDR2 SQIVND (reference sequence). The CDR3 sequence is CASSPTYSWSYNEQFF. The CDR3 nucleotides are TGTGCCAGTAGTCCGACGTACTCCTGGTCCTACAATGAGCAGTTCTTC.